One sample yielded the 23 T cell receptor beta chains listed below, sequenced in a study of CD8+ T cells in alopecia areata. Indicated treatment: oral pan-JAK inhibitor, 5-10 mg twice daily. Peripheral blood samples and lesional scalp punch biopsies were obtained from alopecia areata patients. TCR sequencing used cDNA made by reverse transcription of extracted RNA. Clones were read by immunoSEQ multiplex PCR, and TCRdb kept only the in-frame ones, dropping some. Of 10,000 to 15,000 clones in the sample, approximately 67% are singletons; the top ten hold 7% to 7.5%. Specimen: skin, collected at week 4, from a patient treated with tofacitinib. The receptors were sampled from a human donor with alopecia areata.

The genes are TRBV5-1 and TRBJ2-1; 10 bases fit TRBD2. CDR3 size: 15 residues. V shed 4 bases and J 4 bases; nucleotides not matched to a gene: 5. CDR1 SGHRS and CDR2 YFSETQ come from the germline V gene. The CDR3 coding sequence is TGCGCCAGCAGCACCGGGACTAGCGAATACAATGAGCAGTTCTTC. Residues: CASSTGTSEYNEQFF.

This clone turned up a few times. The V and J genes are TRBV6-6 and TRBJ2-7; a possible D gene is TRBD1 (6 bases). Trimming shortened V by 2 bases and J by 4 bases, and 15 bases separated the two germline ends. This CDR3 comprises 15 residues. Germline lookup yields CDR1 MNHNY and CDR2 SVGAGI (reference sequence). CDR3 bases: TGTGCCAGCAGTTACCCGAGGGCAGGGGAATACGAGCAGTACTTC. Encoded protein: CASSYPRAGEYEQYF.

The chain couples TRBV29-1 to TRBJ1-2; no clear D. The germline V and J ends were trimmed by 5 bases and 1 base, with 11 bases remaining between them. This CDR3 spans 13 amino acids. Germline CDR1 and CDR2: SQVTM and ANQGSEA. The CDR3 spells CSVRTALNYGYTF. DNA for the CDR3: TGCAGCGTTCGTACAGCCCTTAACTATGGCTACACCTTC.

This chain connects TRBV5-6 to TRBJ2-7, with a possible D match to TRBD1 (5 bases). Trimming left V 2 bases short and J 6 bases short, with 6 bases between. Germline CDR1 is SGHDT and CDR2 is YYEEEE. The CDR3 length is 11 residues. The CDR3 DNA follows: TGTGCCAGCAGCTTTGGGGCCGAGCAGTACTTC. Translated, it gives CASSFGAEQYF.

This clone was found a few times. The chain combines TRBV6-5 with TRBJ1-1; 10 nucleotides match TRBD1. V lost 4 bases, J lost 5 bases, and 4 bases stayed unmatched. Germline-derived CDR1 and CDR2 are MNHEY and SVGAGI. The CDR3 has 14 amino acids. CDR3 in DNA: TGTGCCAGCAGTTGGGGACAGGGGAGAACTGAAGCTTTCTTT. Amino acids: CASSWGQGRTEAFF.

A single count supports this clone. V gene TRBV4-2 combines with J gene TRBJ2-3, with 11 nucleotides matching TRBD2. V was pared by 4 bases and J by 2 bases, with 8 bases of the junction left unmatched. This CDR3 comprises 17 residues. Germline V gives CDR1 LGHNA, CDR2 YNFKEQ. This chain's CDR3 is CASSLFTSGGNTDTQYF. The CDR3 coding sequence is TGTGCCAGCAGCCTCTTCACTAGCGGGGGAAACACAGATACGCAGTATTTT.

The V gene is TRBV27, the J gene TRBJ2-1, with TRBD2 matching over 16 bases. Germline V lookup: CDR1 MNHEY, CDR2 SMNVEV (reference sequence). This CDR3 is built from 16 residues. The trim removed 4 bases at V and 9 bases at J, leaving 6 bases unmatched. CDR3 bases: TGTGCCAGCAGTTCCGGGACTAGCGGGGGGGTAGGTGAGCAGTTCTTC. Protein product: CASSSGTSGGVGEQFF.

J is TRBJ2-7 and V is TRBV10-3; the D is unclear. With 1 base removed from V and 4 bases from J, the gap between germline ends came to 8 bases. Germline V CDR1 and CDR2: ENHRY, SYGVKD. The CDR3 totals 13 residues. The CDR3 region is CAISELEGYEQYF. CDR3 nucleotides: TGTGCCATCAGTGAGTTGGAAGGGTACGAGCAGTACTTC.

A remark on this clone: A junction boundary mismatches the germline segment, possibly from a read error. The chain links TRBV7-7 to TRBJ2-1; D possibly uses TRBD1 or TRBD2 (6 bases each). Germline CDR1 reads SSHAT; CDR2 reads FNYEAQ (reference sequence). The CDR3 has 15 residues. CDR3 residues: CASSLAIGGTHEQFF. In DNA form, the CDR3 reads TGTGCTAGCAGCTTAGCGATCGGGGGCACGCATGAGCAGTTCTTC.

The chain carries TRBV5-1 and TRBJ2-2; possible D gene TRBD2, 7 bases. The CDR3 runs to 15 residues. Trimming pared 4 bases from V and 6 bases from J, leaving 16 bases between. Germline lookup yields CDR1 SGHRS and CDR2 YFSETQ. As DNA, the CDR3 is TGCGCCAGCAGCCATATGGAGGGGGGGGCCGGGGAGCTGTTTTTT. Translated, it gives CASSHMEGGAGELFF.

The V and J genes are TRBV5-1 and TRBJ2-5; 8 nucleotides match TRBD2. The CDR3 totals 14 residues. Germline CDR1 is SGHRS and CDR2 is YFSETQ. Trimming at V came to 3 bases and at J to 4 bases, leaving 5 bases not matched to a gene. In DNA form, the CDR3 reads TGCGCCAGCAGCTACTATCGGGGGGGAGAGACCCAGTACTTC. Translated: CASSYYRGGETQYF.

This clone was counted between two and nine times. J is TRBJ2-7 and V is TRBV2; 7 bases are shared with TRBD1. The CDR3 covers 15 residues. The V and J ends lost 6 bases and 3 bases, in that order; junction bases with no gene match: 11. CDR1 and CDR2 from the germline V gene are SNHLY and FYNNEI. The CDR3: CASRLGETGIYEQYF. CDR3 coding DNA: TGTGCCAGCAGACTGGGAGAGACAGGGATCTACGAGCAGTACTTC.

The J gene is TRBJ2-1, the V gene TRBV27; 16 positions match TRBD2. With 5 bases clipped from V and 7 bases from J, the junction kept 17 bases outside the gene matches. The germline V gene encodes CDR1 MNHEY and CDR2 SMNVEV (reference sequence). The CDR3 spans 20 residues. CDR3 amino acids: CASSLPWGLAGGPGMNEQFF. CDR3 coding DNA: TGTGCCAGCAGTCTCCCCTGGGGACTAGCGGGGGGGCCAGGGATGAATGAGCAGTTCTTC.

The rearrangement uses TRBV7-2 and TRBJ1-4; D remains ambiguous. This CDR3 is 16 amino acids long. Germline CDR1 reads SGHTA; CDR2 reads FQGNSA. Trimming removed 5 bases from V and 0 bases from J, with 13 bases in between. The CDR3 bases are TGTGCCAGCAGCCTTAATTACATCTCAACTAATGAAAAACTGTTTTTT. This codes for CASSLNYISTNEKLFF. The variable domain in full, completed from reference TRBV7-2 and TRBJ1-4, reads GAGVSQSPSNKVTEKGKDVELRCDPISGHTALYWYRQSLGQGLEFLIYFQGNSAPDKSGLPSDRFSAERTGGSVSTLTIQRTQQEDSAVYLCASSLNYISTNEKLFFGSGTQLSVL.

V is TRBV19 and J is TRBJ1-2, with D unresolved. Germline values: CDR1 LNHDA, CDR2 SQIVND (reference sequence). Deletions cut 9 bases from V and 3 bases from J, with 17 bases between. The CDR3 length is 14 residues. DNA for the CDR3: TGTGCCAGCCTAGGGCAGGTGTACGACTATGGCTACACCTTC. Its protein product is CASLGQVYDYGYTF.

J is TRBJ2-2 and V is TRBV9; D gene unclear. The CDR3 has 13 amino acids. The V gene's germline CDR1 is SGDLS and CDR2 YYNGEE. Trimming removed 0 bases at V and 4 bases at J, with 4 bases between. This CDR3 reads CASSVGGTGELFF. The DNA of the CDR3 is TGTGCCAGCAGCGTAGGAGGCACCGGGGAGCTGTTTTTT. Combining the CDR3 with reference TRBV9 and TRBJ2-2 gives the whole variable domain DSGVTQTPKHLITATGQRVTLRCSPRSGDLSVYWYQQSLDQGLQFLIQYYNGEERAKGNILERFSAQQFPDLHSELNLSSLELGDSALYFCASSVGGTGELFFGEGSRLTVL.

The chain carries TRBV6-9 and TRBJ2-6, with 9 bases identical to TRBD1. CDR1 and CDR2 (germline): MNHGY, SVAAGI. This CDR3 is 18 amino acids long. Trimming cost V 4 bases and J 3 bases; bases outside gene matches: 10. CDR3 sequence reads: CASSCDRGAGYGANVLTF. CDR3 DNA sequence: TGTGCCAGCAGTTGTGACAGGGGGGCGGGTTATGGGGCCAACGTCCTGACTTTC.

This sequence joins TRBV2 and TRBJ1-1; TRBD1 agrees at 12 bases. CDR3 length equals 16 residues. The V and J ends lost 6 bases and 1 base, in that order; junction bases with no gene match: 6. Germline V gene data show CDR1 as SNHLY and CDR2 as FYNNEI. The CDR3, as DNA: TGTGCCAGCAGCATGGGACAGGGGGCGCAGAACACTGAAGCTTTCTTT. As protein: CASSMGQGAQNTEAFF.

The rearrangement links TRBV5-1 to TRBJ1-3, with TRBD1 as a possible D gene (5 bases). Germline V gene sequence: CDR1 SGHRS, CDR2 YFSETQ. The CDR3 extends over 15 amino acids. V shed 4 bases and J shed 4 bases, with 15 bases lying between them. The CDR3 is CASSQNGAPGNTIYF. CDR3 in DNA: TGCGCCAGCAGCCAAAATGGGGCCCCCGGAAACACCATATATTTT.

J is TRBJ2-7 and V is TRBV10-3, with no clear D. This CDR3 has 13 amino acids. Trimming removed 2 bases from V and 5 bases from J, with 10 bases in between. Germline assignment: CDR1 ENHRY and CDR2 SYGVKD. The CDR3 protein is CAISENWDNEQYF. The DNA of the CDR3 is TGTGCCATCAGTGAGAACTGGGATAACGAGCAGTACTTC.

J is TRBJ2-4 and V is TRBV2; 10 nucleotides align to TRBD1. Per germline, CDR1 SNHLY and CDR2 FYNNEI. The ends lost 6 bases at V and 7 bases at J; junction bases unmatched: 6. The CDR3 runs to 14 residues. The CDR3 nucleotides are TGTGCCAGCAGGACCGGGACAGGGGATAACATTCAGTACTTC. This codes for CASRTGTGDNIQYF.

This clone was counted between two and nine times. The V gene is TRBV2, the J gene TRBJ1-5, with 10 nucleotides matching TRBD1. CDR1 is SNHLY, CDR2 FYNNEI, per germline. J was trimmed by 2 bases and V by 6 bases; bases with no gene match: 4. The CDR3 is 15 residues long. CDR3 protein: CASRVGQGGNQPQHF. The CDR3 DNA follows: TGTGCCAGCAGAGTAGGACAGGGGGGCAATCAGCCCCAGCATTTT.

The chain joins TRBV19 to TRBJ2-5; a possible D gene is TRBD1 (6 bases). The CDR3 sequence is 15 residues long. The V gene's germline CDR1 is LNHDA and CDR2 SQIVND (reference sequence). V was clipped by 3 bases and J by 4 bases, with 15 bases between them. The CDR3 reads CASSIGTPQGETQYF. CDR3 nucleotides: TGTGCCAGTAGTATCGGGACACCCCAAGGAGAGACCCAGTACTTC. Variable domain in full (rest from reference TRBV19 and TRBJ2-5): DGGITQSPKYLFRKEGQNVTLSCEQNLNHDAMYWYRQDPGQGLRLIYYSQIVNDFQKGDIAEGYSVSREKKESFPLTVTSAQKNPTAFYLCASSIGTPQGETQYFGPGTRLLVL.